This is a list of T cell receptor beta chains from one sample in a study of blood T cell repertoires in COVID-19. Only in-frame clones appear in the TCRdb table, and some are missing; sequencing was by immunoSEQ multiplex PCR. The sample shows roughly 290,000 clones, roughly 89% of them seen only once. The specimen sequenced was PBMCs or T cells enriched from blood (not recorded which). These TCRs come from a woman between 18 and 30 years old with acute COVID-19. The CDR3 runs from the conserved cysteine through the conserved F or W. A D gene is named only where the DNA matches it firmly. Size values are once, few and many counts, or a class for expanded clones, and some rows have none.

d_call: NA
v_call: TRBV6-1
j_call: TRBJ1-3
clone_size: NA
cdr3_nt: TGTGCCAGCAGTGAAAACACCTCTGGAAACACCATATATTTT
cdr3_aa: CASSENTSGNTIYF

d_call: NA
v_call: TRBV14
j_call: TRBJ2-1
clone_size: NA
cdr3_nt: TGTGCCAGCAGCGCGGCCCTAATGGGGCAGTTCTTC
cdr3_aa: CASSAALMGQFF

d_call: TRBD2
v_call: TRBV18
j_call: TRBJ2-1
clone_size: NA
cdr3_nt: TGTGCCAGCTCATCGGGACTAGCGGGAGGGAGGAGCTCCTACAATGAGCAGTTCTTC
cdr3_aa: CASSSGLAGGRSSYNEQFF

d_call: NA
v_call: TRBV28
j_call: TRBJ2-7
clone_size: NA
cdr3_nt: TGTGCCAGCACCCTTGCCCCCCTCGGGTACGAGCAGTACTTC
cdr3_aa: CASTLAPLGYEQYF

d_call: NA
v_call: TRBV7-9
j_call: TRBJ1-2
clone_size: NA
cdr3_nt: TGTGCCAGCAGCCCCCAGGTCGGAGGAAGGAGACACTATGGCTACACCTTC
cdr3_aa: CASSPQVGGRRHYGYTF

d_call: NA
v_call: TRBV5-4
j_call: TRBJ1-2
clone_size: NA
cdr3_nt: TGTGCCAGCAGCTTTAATCAGGGATCCAACTATGGCTACACCTTC
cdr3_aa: CASSFNQGSNYGYTF

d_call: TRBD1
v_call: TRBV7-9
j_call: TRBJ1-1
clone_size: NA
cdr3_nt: TGTGCCAGCACCTTCATAGGGGGCGAGGGCACTGAAGCTTTCTTT
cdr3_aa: CASTFIGGEGTEAFF

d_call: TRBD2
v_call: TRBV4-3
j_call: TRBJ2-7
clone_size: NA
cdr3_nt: TGCGCCAGCAGCCAAGATTGGGGGGGTAGGGACGAGCAGTACTTC
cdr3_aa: CASSQDWGGRDEQYF

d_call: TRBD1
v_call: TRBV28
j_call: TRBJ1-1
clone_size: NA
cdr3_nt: TGTGCCAGCAGCGTCCCCGGGACAGGGGGCGCCGAAGCTTTCTTT
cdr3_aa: CASSVPGTGGAEAFF

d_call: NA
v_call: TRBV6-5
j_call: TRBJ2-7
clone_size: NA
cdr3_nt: TGTGCCAGCAGGGGCGGAGGGAGCTCCTACGAGCAGTACTTC
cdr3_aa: CASRGGGSSYEQYF

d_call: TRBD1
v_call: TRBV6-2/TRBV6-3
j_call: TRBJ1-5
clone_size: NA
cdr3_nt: TGTGCCAGCAGTTACTTTACGACAGGGGGCGGATATCAGCCCCAGCATTTT
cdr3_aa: CASSYFTTGGGYQPQHF

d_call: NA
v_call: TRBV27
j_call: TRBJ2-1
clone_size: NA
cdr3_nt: TGTGCCAGCAGTTTATGGGGGCTAGCGGCTAAGGATGAGCAGTTCTTC
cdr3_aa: CASSLWGLAAKDEQFF

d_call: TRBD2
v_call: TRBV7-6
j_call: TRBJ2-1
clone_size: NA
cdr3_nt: TGTGCCAGCAGCTTACTGGGGACTAGCGGCTACAATGAGCAGTTCTTC
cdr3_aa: CASSLLGTSGYNEQFF

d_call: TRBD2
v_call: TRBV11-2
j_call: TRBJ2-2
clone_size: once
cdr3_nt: TGTGCCAGCAGAGAGGTTCTAGCGGACCCGACCGGGGAGCTGTTTTTT
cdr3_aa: CASREVLADPTGELFF

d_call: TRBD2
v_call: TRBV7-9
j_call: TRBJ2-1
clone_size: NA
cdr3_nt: TGTGCCAGCAGCTCTAGGACTAGCGGGAGAGGTTATAATGAGCAGTTCTTC
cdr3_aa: CASSSRTSGRGYNEQFF

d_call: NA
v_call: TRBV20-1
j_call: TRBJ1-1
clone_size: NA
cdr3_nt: TGCAGTGCTAGTCGTAAAGGCAGGGCTTTGGGCACTGAAGCTTTCTTT
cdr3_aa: CSASRKGRALGTEAFF

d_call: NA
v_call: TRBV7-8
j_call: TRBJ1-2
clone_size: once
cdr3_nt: TGTGCCAGCAGCCCAACGTGGGGGGGGAACTATGGCTACACCTTC
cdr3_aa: CASSPTWGGNYGYTF

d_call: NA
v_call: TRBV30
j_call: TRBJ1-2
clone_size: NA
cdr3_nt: TGTGCCTGGAGTCGCACGGCGGGGCCCCGGGTTGGCTACACCTTC
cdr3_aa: CAWSRTAGPRVGYTF

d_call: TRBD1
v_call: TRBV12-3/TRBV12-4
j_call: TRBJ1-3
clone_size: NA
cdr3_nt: TGTGCCAACCGACAGGGGTCGAACACCATATATTTT
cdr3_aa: CANRQGSNTIYF

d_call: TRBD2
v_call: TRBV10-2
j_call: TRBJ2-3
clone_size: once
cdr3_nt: TGCGCCAGCAGTGATCCCCCGACTAGCGGGAGTATCACAGATACGCAGTATTTT
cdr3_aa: CASSDPPTSGSITDTQYF

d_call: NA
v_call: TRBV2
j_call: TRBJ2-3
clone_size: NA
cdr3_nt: TGTGCCAGCAACAGGGAGGGGGGAGATACGCAGTATTTT
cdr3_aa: CASNREGGDTQYF

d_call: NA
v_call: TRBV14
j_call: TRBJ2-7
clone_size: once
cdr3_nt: TGTGCCAGCAGCCAAGATATAGGGGACTACGAGCAGTACTTC
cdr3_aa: CASSQDIGDYEQYF

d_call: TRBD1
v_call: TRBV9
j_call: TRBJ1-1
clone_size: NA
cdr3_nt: TGTGCCAGCAGCGTAGGACAGGGCATGAACACTGAAGCTTTCTTT
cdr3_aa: CASSVGQGMNTEAFF

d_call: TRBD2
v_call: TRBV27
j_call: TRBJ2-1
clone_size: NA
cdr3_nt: TGTGCCAGCACGGTGGGAACTAGCGGGAATGAGCAGTTCTTC
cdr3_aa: CASTVGTSGNEQFF

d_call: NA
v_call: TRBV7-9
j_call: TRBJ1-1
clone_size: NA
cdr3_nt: TGTGCCAGCAGCCCAAATAGTGTGTTAAGGGGGTGGGGAGACGCTGAAGCTTTCTTT
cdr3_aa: CASSPNSVLRGWGDAEAFF

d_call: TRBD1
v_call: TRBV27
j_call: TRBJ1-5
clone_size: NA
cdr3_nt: TGTGCCAGCAGTCCATCCGACAGGGGGCAAAATCAGCCCCAGCATTTT
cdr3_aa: CASSPSDRGQNQPQHF

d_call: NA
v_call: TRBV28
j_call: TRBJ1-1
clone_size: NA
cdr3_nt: TGTGCCAGCAGTTTTGCCCGGTATGAAGCTTTCTTT
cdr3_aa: CASSFARYEAFF

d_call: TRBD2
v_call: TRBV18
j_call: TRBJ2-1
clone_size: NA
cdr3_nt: TGTGCCAGCTCACAAGTCGGTGTGGCGGGGGACAATGAGCAGTTCTTC
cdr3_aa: CASSQVGVAGDNEQFF

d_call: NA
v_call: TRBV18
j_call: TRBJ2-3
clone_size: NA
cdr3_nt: TGTGCCAGCTCACCACCATCTAGCTATGGAGATACGCAGTATTTT
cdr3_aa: CASSPPSSYGDTQYF

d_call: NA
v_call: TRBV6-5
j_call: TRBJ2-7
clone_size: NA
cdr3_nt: TGTGCCAGCAGTAAGACAGGCTCCAGCTCCTACGAGCAGTACTTC
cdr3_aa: CASSKTGSSSYEQYF

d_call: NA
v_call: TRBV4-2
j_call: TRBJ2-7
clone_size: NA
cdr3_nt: TGTGCCAGCAGCCAAGATCGGGGTCAGTCCTACGAGCAGTACTTC
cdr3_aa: CASSQDRGQSYEQYF

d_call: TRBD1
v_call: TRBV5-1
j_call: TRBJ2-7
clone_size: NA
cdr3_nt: TGCGCCAGCAGCCCCGCGCCGGGACAGGGTAACCACGAGCAGTACTTC
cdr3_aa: CASSPAPGQGNHEQYF